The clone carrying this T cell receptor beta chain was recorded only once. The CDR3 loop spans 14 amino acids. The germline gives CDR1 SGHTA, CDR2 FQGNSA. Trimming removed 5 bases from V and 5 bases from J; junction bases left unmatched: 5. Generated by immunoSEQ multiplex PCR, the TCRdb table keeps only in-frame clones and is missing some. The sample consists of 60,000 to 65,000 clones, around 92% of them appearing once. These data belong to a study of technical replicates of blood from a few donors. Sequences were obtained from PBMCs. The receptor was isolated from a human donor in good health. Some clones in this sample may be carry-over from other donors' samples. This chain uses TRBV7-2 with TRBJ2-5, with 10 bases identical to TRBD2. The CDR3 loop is CASSLGLAFETQYF. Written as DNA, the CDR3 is TGTGCCAGCAGCCTGGGACTAGCGTTCGAGACCCAGTACTTC.